This T cell receptor (beta chain) was observed in a study of human T cells and chemical hapten exposure (dated by TCRdb to the early 2020s). Looking at the study overall: For sensitization, 2% DPC in acetone was applied to an approximately 2 cm by approximately 2 cm area of upper inner arm skin. Throughout the roughly 23-week study period, patients were also given weekly therapeutic DPC doses on the scalp. Patch testing was done on the upper back using Finn chambers containing 0.01% DPC, and results were scored after 6 days according to International Contact Dermatitis Research Group standards. The mostly female patient cohort included alopecia areata with under or over 50% scalp involvement, alopecia totalis and alopecia universalis. Libraries were combined into a pool for sequencing, and differences in TCR yield between samples came mainly from small differences in library volumes within the pool. The study tracked peripheral blood TCR repertoire changes in vivo during primary and secondary sensitization to the hapten diphenylcyclopropenone (DPC) in alopecia patients. Blood samples were taken from patients before sensitization (week 0) and then at 2, 6 and about 24 weeks after DPC sensitization. Blood for TCR sequencing was provided by twenty-nine alopecia patients at one to four time points (pre-sensitization, 2, 6 and 24 weeks). The full study reports these points: Compared with pre-sensitization or healthy control sets, expanded TCRs formed significantly more large CDR3 similarity clusters, which is consistent with antigen-driven responses. DPC sensitization did not change the number of TCRs with a frequency above 1 in 1000, and there was no evidence of changes in global repertoire structure. Repeated subsampling changed both the strength of the expansion versus patch-test correlation and the threshold at which that correlation became significant. A positive correlation was found between the number of PT1 expanded TCRs and patch test score, with significance reached at thresholds 8, 16 and 32 but not 4. Because every patient had alopecia, a presumed autoimmune disease, the patients' immune response might differ from that of healthy individuals.

The time point label for this specimen denotes: pre-sensitization, week 0. Read against the paper, the sample's treatment or condition label means: therapeutic diphenylcyclopropenone sensitization with weekly scalp DPC. Blood at each patch-test visit was drawn before the patch test was applied. Patients were considered eligible if aged 18 to 70, diagnosed with alopecia and deemed suitable for DPC therapy, and patients were excluded if pregnant. Unfractionated whole blood was collected in Tempus Blood RNA tubes, and total RNA was extracted from that blood. Unmatched junction bases come to 5, with V trimmed by 5 bases and J by 4 bases. The germline V gene sets CDR1 to SGHTA and CDR2 to FQGNSA. The cysteine opens and the phenylalanine closes a CDR3 of 16 amino acids. The kept DNA is CDR3 alone, 48 bases in frame from the first base. This clonotype was recorded many times. Its antigen remains unidentified. Base-call qualities are not available, and no considerably larger clone is one nucleotide away.

The library was obtained by RACE. The instrument was a NextSeq 500. Library preparation attached unique molecular identifiers to individual cDNA molecules for quantitative, reproducible TCR counting. From each blood RNA sample, both TCR alpha and TCR beta chains were sequenced. The paper's processing steps were these. The median number of TCRs per sample was 95,638, ranging from roughly 20,000 to 700,000. The Decombinator software suite was used to annotate the V, J and CDR3 of the TCR reads. To make PS versus PT1 abundance plots, every sample was subsampled to the same number of TCRs (28,000). Expanded TCRs were defined as absent before sensitization and observed at least eight times at the 2-week time point. TCRdb reworked the public reads: Q25 trimming with fastp, MiXCR clone assembly, productive beta chains retained. Each CDR3 protein appears once, grouped with its most common genes and DNA. The V and J calls and clone size are TCRdb's, not the authors'. This sample gives around 120,000 distinct CDR3 sequences in total; roughly 12% of them show up just once. In total, the top ten clones hold 2.5% to 3% of the sample.

Recombination connected TRBV7-2 to TRBJ2-1, with 13 bases in between that match TRBD2. The receptor was derived from a woman between 18 and 29 years old with alopecia areata. Some clones in this sample may be carry-over from other donors' samples. The source material was whole blood, sampled in connection with sensitization to the hapten diphenylcyclopropenone (DPC). The nucleotide sequence reads TGTGCCAGCAGCCTGACTAGCGGGGGGTCTTACAATGAGCAGTTCTTC. Translated, it reads CASSLTSGGSYNEQFF.